The 21 T cell receptor beta chains below all came from one sample that was sequenced in a study of T cells in localized non-small cell lung cancer (TCRdb year 2020). The method was the immunoSEQ multiplex PCR assay. Sourced from immuneACCESS, this table was stored by TCRdb with only in-frame sequences that have V and J called. A share of the clones is absent; for the studies checked, an unresolved V gene accounts for under half, and the remainder has no known explanation. In all, the sample holds about 33,000 clones, and about 82% of those were seen once. Approximately 16% of the sample comes from the top ten. Specimen: peripheral blood, collected before any cancer treatment. These receptor sequences come from an older male donor with stage III squamous cell lung carcinoma.

CDR3 protein: CASSFMGLARVADTQYF. The CDR3 nucleotides read TGTGCCAGCAGTTTTATGGGGCTAGCGCGAGTTGCAGATACGCAGTATTTT. This chain links TRBV28 with TRBJ2-3, with a tentative D call TRBD2 (6 bases). This CDR3 contains 17 residues. The germline V gene encodes CDR1 MDHEN and CDR2 SYDVKM. The V and J ends lost 3 bases and 4 bases respectively, with 20 bases between them.

V is TRBV7-7 and J is TRBJ1-2, with a tentative D call TRBD1 (5 bases). V was trimmed by 0 bases and J by 0 bases, leaving 8 bases between them. Germline lookup yields CDR1 SSHAT and CDR2 FNYEAQ (reference sequence). This CDR3 has 15 amino acids. The CDR3 reads CASSLALGANYGYTF. The CDR3 region has the DNA TGTGCCAGCAGCTTAGCGCTAGGGGCTAACTATGGCTACACCTTC.

This sequence joins TRBV7-2 and TRBJ1-5; D may be TRBD1 (5 bases). The CDR3 contains 15 residues. Trimming shortened V by 5 bases and J by 0 bases, and 11 bases separated the two germline ends. Per germline, CDR1 SGHTA and CDR2 FQGNSA. The CDR3: CASSKTVDSNQPQHF. The CDR3 nucleotides are TGTGCCAGCAGCAAGACAGTAGATAGCAATCAGCCCCAGCATTTT. Full variable domain (remainder filled in from reference TRBV7-2 and TRBJ1-5): GAGVSQSPSNKVTEKGKDVELRCDPISGHTALYWYRQSLGQGLEFLIYFQGNSAPDKSGLPSDRFSAERTGGSVSTLTIQRTQQEDSAVYLCASSKTVDSNQPQHFGDGTRLSIL.

The chain uses TRBV18 and TRBJ1-1; 8 nucleotides align to TRBD1. The CDR3 runs to 16 residues. Trimming at V came to 0 bases and at J to 2 bases, leaving 5 bases not matched to a gene. The V gene's germline CDR1 is KGHSH and CDR2 LQKENI. The CDR3 here is CASSPPTGDRNTEAFF. The CDR3 DNA sequence: TGTGCCAGCTCACCACCGACAGGGGACAGAAACACTGAAGCTTTCTTT. Full variable domain (rest looked up from reference TRBV18 and TRBJ1-1): NAGVMQNPRHLVRRRGQEARLRCSPMKGHSHVYWYRQLPEEGLKFMVYLQKENIIDESGMPKERFSAEFPKEGPSILRIQQVVRGDSAAYFCASSPPTGDRNTEAFFGQGTRLTVV.

This chain uses TRBV9 with TRBJ2-1; a possible D gene is TRBD2 (7 bases). This CDR3 contains 14 residues. Deletions cut 4 bases from V and 10 bases from J, with 18 bases between. Germline lookup yields CDR1 SGDLS and CDR2 YYNGEE. CDR3 DNA: TGTGCCAGCAGCCCGAGAAGGGGGGGCGACGAGCAGTTCTTC. This gives the protein CASSPRRGGDEQFF. Full variable domain (remainder filled in from reference TRBV9 and TRBJ2-1): DSGVTQTPKHLITATGQRVTLRCSPRSGDLSVYWYQQSLDQGLQFLIQYYNGEERAKGNILERFSAQQFPDLHSELNLSSLELGDSALYFCASSPRRGGDEQFFGPGTRLTVL.

The chain carries TRBV7-3 and TRBJ1-6, with a tentative D call TRBD1 (5 bases). This CDR3 spans 14 amino acids. CDR1 is SGHTA and CDR2 is FQGTGA in the germline V gene. Trimming took off 3 bases at V and 9 bases at J, with 12 bases between the two ends. As DNA, the CDR3 is TGTGCCAGCAGCTTCGCAGGGTTAGGTTCACCCCTCCACTTT. Protein product: CASSFAGLGSPLHF.

This chain links TRBV2 with TRBJ1-1; D call uncertain. Germline assignment: CDR1 SNHLY and CDR2 FYNNEI. Trimming shortened V by 11 bases and J by 1 base, and 17 bases separated the two germline ends. The CDR3 runs to 14 residues. CDR3 nucleotides: TGTGCCGGAACATCCTCAGCAAAGAACACTGAAGCTTTCTTT. It encodes CAGTSSAKNTEAFF. Variable domain in full (rest from reference TRBV2 and TRBJ1-1): EPEVTQTPSHQVTQMGQEVILRCVPISNHLYFYWYRQILGQKVEFLVSFYNNEISEKSEIFDDQFSVERPDGSNFTLKIRSTKLEDSAMYFCAGTSSAKNTEAFFGQGTRLTVV.

This clone showed up just a few times. The CDR3 loop reads CSGGQGGYNEQFF. As DNA, the CDR3 is TGCAGCGGGGGACAGGGGGGCTACAATGAGCAGTTCTTC. The chain combines TRBV29-1 with TRBJ2-1; 11 bases agree with TRBD1. The V gene end was trimmed by 7 bases and the J gene end by 3 bases; junction bases not matched to a gene: 2. CDR3 length: 13 amino acids. Germline loops: CDR1 SQVTM, CDR2 ANQGSEA.

CDR3 loop: CASSLRGQLAKNIQYF. The CDR3, as DNA: TGCGCCAGCAGCTTGCGGGGGCAGCTAGCCAAAAACATTCAGTACTTC. J is TRBJ2-4 and V is TRBV5-1, with D possibly being TRBD1 or TRBD2 (6 bases each). The V end lost 1 base, the J end lost 0 bases, and 11 bases lay between the germline ends. The CDR3 extends over 16 amino acids. CDR1 and CDR2 (germline): SGHRS, YFSETQ.

V gene TRBV5-1 combines with J gene TRBJ2-7; TRBD1 agrees at 7 bases. The ends lost 4 bases at V and 5 bases at J; junction bases unmatched: 9. CDR3 size: 14 residues. CDR1 is SGHRS and CDR2 is YFSETQ in the germline V gene. The CDR3 region has the DNA TGCGCCAGCAGCACAACCGGGACAGCTAACGAGCAGTACTTC. It encodes CASSTTGTANEQYF.

This clone has only one observation. The chain links TRBV15 to TRBJ2-5; TRBD1 might be the D (6 bases). CDR1 is LNHNV and CDR2 is YYDKDF in the germline V gene (reference sequence). Trimming left V 0 bases short and J 5 bases short, with 13 bases between. This CDR3 region has 15 residues. The CDR3 loop reads CATSRDAGAGETQYF. The CDR3 DNA follows: TGTGCCACCAGCAGAGATGCAGGGGCGGGCGAGACCCAGTACTTC. The whole variable domain, remainder taken from reference TRBV15 and TRBJ2-5, is DAMVIQNPRYQVTQFGKPVTLSCSQTLNHNVMYWYQQKSSQAPKLLFHYYDKDFNNEADTPDNFQSRRPNTSFCFLDIRSPGLGDTAMYLCATSRDAGAGETQYFGPGTRLLVL.

This sequence joins TRBV6-6 and TRBJ1-1; 8 bases align to TRBD1. The length of the CDR3 is 14 residues. Unmatched junction bases numbered 5, after V lost 6 bases and J lost 2 bases. Germline V CDR1 and CDR2: MNHNY, SVGAGI (reference sequence). This CDR3 is CASRPGQGNTEAFF. The CDR3, as DNA: TGTGCCAGCAGACCTGGACAGGGAAACACTGAAGCTTTCTTT.

The chain carries TRBV7-2 and TRBJ1-6; 9 nucleotides agree with TRBD1. V lost 5 bases and J lost 7; bases outside the gene matches: 12. The CDR3 has 17 residues. Germline V lookup: CDR1 SGHTA, CDR2 FQGNSA. CDR3 loop: CASSAVSGTGLNSPLHF. The CDR3, as DNA: TGTGCCAGCAGCGCTGTCTCGGGGACAGGGCTCAATTCACCCCTCCACTTT.

The rearrangement links TRBV27 to TRBJ1-6; the match to TRBD1 covers 8 bases. The CDR3 totals 14 residues. Per germline, CDR1 MNHEY and CDR2 SMNVEV (reference sequence). The ends lost 7 bases at V and 10 bases at J; junction bases unmatched: 9. CDR3 coding DNA: TGTGCCAGCAACATAGAGGCAGGGGGCTCACCCCTCCACTTT. It encodes CASNIEAGGSPLHF.

The chain couples TRBV6-6 to TRBJ1-5; D not resolved. Germline V gene data show CDR1 as MNHNY and CDR2 as SVGAGI (reference sequence). The CDR3 length is 15 residues. Trimming left V 8 bases short and J 0 bases short, with 14 bases between. The CDR3 protein is CASRLNPDSNQPQHF. The CDR3 region has the DNA TGTGCCAGCCGATTAAACCCGGATAGCAATCAGCCCCAGCATTTT.

The chain links TRBV7-2 to TRBJ2-1; possible D gene TRBD2, 5 bases. This CDR3 spans 13 amino acids. Trimming cost V 2 bases and J 10 bases, with 12 bases left between them. Germline V CDR1 and CDR2: SGHTA, FQGNSA. The CDR3 spells CASSLTGSGEQFF. In DNA, the CDR3 is TGTGCCAGCAGCTTAACGGGGAGCGGCGAGCAGTTCTTC.

This chain joins TRBV19 and TRBJ2-2, with D perhaps matching TRBD1 or TRBD2 (5 bases each). Trimming left V 7 bases short and J 1 base short, with 10 bases between. Germline V gene lookup returns CDR1 LNHDA and CDR2 SQIVND (reference sequence). The CDR3 spans 14 residues. In DNA form, the CDR3 reads TGTGCCAGTACCGGGGCGGGGAACACCGGGGAGCTGTTTTTT. It yields the protein CASTGAGNTGELFF.

For the CDR3, the DNA is TGTGCCAGCAGCCCCGGACAGGGAGCCTACGAGCAGTACTTC. It translates to CASSPGQGAYEQYF. The chain is built from TRBV7-2 and TRBJ2-7, with TRBD1 matching over 8 bases. This CDR3 has 14 amino acids. Trimming at V came to 5 bases and at J to 2 bases, leaving 5 bases not matched to a gene. Germline values: CDR1 SGHTA, CDR2 FQGNSA.

The chain joins TRBV5-1 to TRBJ2-2; weak D call: TRBD2 (6 bases). Germline CDR1 reads SGHRS; CDR2 reads YFSETQ. The CDR3 has 17 residues. V was trimmed by 0 bases and J by 2 bases, leaving 14 bases between them. The CDR3 protein is CASSLALAGSNTGELFF. In DNA form, the CDR3 reads TGCGCCAGCAGCTTGGCCCTGGCGGGAAGTAACACCGGGGAGCTGTTTTTT.

This clone was seen only a few times. The likely explanation is a read error, given a far larger clone one base away. Other DNA sequences within the sample encode an identical CDR3. The chain carries TRBV11-2 and TRBJ2-1; either TRBD1 or TRBD2 may fit D (6 bases each). The V end was cut by 5 bases, the J end by 0 bases, with 11 bases between. CDR3 length equals 15 residues. Germline V gene lookup returns CDR1 SGHAT and CDR2 FQNNGV. The CDR3 is CASSRGQNSYNEQFF. The CDR3 DNA sequence: TGTGCCAGCAGCCGGGGGCAGAACTCCTACAATGAGCAGTTCTTC.

The rearrangement links TRBV6-5 to TRBJ2-3, with 11 nucleotides matching TRBD2. The CDR3 runs to 14 residues. The germline V gene encodes CDR1 MNHEY and CDR2 SVGAGI. With 6 bases clipped from V and 8 bases from J, the junction kept 7 bases outside the gene matches. CDR3 DNA sequence: TGTGCCAGCAGAACTAGCGGGAGAGGGGGTACGCAGTATTTT. Translating gives CASRTSGRGGTQYF.